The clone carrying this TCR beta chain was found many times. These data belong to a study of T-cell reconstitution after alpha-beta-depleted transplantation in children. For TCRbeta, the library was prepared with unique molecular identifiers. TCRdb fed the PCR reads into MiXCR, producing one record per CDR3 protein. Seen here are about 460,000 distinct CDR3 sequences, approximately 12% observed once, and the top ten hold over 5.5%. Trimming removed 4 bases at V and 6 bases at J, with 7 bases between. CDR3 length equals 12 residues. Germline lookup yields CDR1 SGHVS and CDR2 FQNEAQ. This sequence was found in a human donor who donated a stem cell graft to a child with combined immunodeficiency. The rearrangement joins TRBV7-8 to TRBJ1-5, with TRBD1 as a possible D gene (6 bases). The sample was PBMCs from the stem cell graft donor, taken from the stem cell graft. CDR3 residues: CASSSTGQPQHF. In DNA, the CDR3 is TGTGCCAGCAGCTCGACAGGTCAGCCCCAGCATTTT.